The 20 T cell receptor beta chains presented below share a single source sample, sequenced in a study of cytomegalovirus exposure and HLA in healthy donors. The PCR used 60 Vbeta and 13 Jbeta primers. Sequencing used immunoSEQ multiplex PCR; TCRdb keeps in-frame clones, though not all of them. This table holds 150,000 to 200,000 clones, 70% to 90% found once. Sequenced input: PBMCs. These receptors came from a young woman in good health and CMV-seronegative.

V and J are TRBV5-1 and TRBJ2-7, with D maybe TRBD1 (6 bases). The CDR3 has 14 amino acids. Trimming left V 3 bases short and J 1 base short, with 11 bases between. Germline V gene sequence: CDR1 SGHRS, CDR2 YFSETQ. The CDR3 DNA reads TGCGCCAGCAGCTACTCAGGGGTTTCCTACGAGCAGTACTTC. This translates into CASSYSGVSYEQYF.

The chain carries TRBV19 and TRBJ1-4; D is unresolved. Germline V gives CDR1 LNHDA, CDR2 SQIVND (reference sequence). Deletions cut 7 bases from V and 5 bases from J, with 11 bases between. The CDR3 has 13 amino acids. CDR3 loop: CASTMTGNEKLFF. The CDR3, as DNA: TGTGCCAGTACTATGACGGGAAATGAAAAACTGTTTTTT.

This clone turned up a few times. The chain combines TRBV11-1 with TRBJ1-1; maybe TRBD1 (6 bases). CDR1 and CDR2 (germline): SGHAT, FQDESV (reference sequence). V was shortened by 2 bases and J by 6 bases, with 19 bases between the two germline ends. This CDR3 spans 16 amino acids. CDR3: CASSLTGKVIGAEAFF. CDR3 coding DNA: TGTGCCAGCAGCTTAACAGGGAAGGTAATAGGTGCTGAAGCTTTCTTT.

V usage is TRBV25-1 and J usage is TRBJ1-5, with D maybe TRBD1 (5 bases). The length of the CDR3 is 15 residues. Looked up from germline, CDR1 is MGHDK and CDR2 is SYGVNS. The germline V and J ends were trimmed by 6 bases and 8 bases, with 20 bases remaining between them. The CDR3 protein is CASSGVGGDMKPQHF. DNA for the CDR3: TGTGCCAGCAGCGGGGTGGGGGGTGATATGAAGCCCCAGCATTTT. Complete variable domain (other parts from reference TRBV25-1 and TRBJ1-5): EADIYQTPRYLVIGTGKKITLECSQTMGHDKMYWYQQDPGMELHLIHYSYGVNSTEKGDLSSESTVSRIRTEHFPLTLESARPSHTSQYLCASSGVGGDMKPQHFGDGTRLSIL.

The chain joins TRBV5-4 to TRBJ2-1, with a tentative D call TRBD1 (7 bases). The germline V gene has CDR1 SGHNT and CDR2 YYREEE (reference sequence). Deletions cut 4 bases from V and 10 bases from J, with 24 bases between. The CDR3 has 16 residues. CDR3 sequence: CASSLQGGLVVQEQFF. The CDR3 nucleotides are TGTGCCAGCAGCCTCCAGGGGGGACTCGTCGTCCAGGAGCAGTTCTTC.

The V gene is TRBV9, the J gene TRBJ2-5; 11 bases map to TRBD2. The germline gives CDR1 SGDLS, CDR2 YYNGEE. This CDR3 spans 16 amino acids. V shed 0 bases and J 5 bases; nucleotides not matched to a gene: 6. The CDR3 nucleotides are TGTGCCAGCAGCGTAGAGATAGCGGGAGGGACGGAGACCCAGTACTTC. Amino acids: CASSVEIAGGTETQYF.

The gene calls are TRBV13 and TRBJ2-1, with 12 bases fitting TRBD2. The V gene's germline CDR1 is PRHDT and CDR2 FYEKMQ (reference sequence). J was trimmed by 15 bases and V by 2 bases; bases with no gene match: 14. The CDR3 extends over 16 amino acids. This CDR3 is CASSLTFIETSGSLFF. The CDR3 DNA is TGTGCCAGCAGCTTAACATTTATCGAGACTAGCGGGAGTCTGTTCTTC.

This chain links TRBV6-5 with TRBJ1-5; D gene unclear. The CDR3 spans 14 residues. Germline CDR1 is MNHEY and CDR2 is SVGAGI. Trimming left V 5 bases short and J 7 bases short, with 15 bases between. CDR3 sequence reads: CASSLHYPGQPQHF. In nucleotides, the CDR3 is TGTGCCAGCAGTCTCCACTATCCCGGGCAGCCCCAGCATTTT.

CDR3 bases: TGTGCCAGCTCACCACGGGGTAGCGGGAGTTCCCTCACAGATACGCAGTATTTT. It specifies CASSPRGSGSSLTDTQYF. This sequence joins TRBV18 and TRBJ2-3; TRBD2 matches at 9 bases. J gave up 2 bases and V 1 base, and 10 bases lay outside the gene matches. There are 18 residues in the CDR3. Per germline, CDR1 KGHSH and CDR2 LQKENI. Combining the CDR3 with reference TRBV18 and TRBJ2-3 gives the whole variable domain NAGVMQNPRHLVRRRGQEARLRCSPMKGHSHVYWYRQLPEEGLKFMVYLQKENIIDESGMPKERFSAEFPKEGPSILRIQQVVRGDSAAYFCASSPRGSGSSLTDTQYFGPGTRLTVL.

This chain joins TRBV19 and TRBJ2-3; possibly TRBD1 for D (5 bases). Germline V CDR1 and CDR2: LNHDA, SQIVND (reference sequence). Trimming removed 3 bases at V and 2 bases at J, with 15 bases between. The CDR3 length is 16 residues. As DNA, the CDR3 is TGTGCCAGTAGTATTTATGACAGAATGGACACAGATACGCAGTATTTT. It yields the protein CASSIYDRMDTDTQYF.

The chain is built from TRBV15 and TRBJ2-3; 8 bases map to TRBD1. CDR1 and CDR2 from the germline V gene are LNHNV and YYDKDF (reference sequence). Losses at the gene ends were 5 bases for V and 7 bases for J; bases not matched to a gene: 23. The CDR3 extends over 19 amino acids. CDR3 in amino acids: CATSSQNWDRLWAGYTQYF. CDR3 nucleotides: TGTGCCACCAGCTCACAGAATTGGGACAGGCTGTGGGCCGGGTATACGCAGTATTTT.

V is TRBV29-1 and J is TRBJ2-5; 7 nucleotides align to TRBD1. V lost 7 bases, J lost 2 bases, and 7 bases stayed unmatched. This CDR3 is built from 13 residues. Germline V gene sequence: CDR1 SQVTM, CDR2 ANQGSEA. The DNA for the CDR3 is TGCAGCGCACGCCGGGACAGACAAGAGACCCAGTACTTC. It specifies CSARRDRQETQYF.

This chain uses TRBV11-3 with TRBJ2-5; D gene unclear. Germline-derived CDR1 and CDR2 are SGHNT and YENEEA. The CDR3 extends over 14 amino acids. Trimming shortened V by 1 base and J by 1 base, and 7 bases separated the two germline ends. The CDR3 DNA follows: TGTGCCAGCAGCTTAGGGCCCCTCCAAGAGACCCAGTACTTC. It is translated as CASSLGPLQETQYF.

The gene calls are TRBV6-4 and TRBJ2-6; D is ambiguous. V gave up 3 bases and J gave up 0 bases, with 9 bases separating them. The germline V gene encodes CDR1 MRHNA and CDR2 SNTAGT. This CDR3 is 16 amino acids long. The CDR3 DNA sequence: TGTGCCAGCAGTGATGCCGCCAGCTCTGGGGCCAACGTCCTGACTTTC. Residues: CASSDAASSGANVLTF.

This clone was seen once. The chain carries TRBV15 and TRBJ1-2; 7 nucleotides match TRBD1. The germline V gene encodes CDR1 LNHNV and CDR2 YYDKDF (reference sequence). V was pared by 1 base and J by 2 bases, with 13 bases of the junction left unmatched. This CDR3 has 18 residues. As DNA, the CDR3 is TGTGCCACCAGCAGAGGGGTCGGGACAGCCCTAATGAACTATGGCTACACCTTC. It is translated as CATSRGVGTALMNYGYTF.

The table lists this clone with a few counts. The chain employs TRBV28 and TRBJ1-5; possibly TRBD1 for D (6 bases). V lost 6 bases, J lost 7 bases, and 16 bases lay in between. The germline V gene encodes CDR1 MDHEN and CDR2 SYDVKM. The CDR3 is 14 residues long. The CDR3 loop reads CASRILRDTQPQHF. The CDR3 nucleotides read TGTGCCAGCAGGATATTAAGGGACACCCAGCCCCAGCATTTT.

This sequence joins TRBV4-3 and TRBJ1-1; 11 positions agree with TRBD1. From germline, CDR1 is LGHNA and CDR2 YSLEER. V shed 0 bases and J 4 bases; nucleotides not matched to a gene: 4. The CDR3 totals 16 residues. The CDR3 nucleotides are TGCGCCAGCAGCCAAGAACCGGGGACAGGGGGCACTGAAGCTTTCTTT. This translates into CASSQEPGTGGTEAFF.

The chain has TRBV15 and TRBJ2-7; a weak D match, TRBD2 (6 bases). This CDR3 is built from 15 residues. Germline V gene sequence: CDR1 LNHNV, CDR2 YYDKDF (reference sequence). Trimming removed 3 bases at V and 3 bases at J, with 15 bases between. The CDR3 loop reads CATSSYPGLGYEQYF. CDR3 coding DNA: TGTGCCACCAGCAGTTACCCGGGACTTGGCTACGAGCAGTACTTC.

V and J are TRBV7-3 and TRBJ2-2; 9 bases agree with TRBD2. Germline V gene data show CDR1 as SGHTA and CDR2 as FQGTGA. J was trimmed by 4 bases and V by 6 bases; bases with no gene match: 12. The CDR3 has 17 residues. Written as DNA, the CDR3 is TGTGCCAGCAGTTCAAGGGCTAGCGGGATGGGCACCGGGGAGCTGTTTTTT. It specifies CASSSRASGMGTGELFF.

The chain uses TRBV29-1 and TRBJ2-7; 7 positions agree with TRBD2. Germline trimming cut 5 bases from V and 2 bases from J; bases unmatched to any gene: 6. Looked up from germline, CDR1 is SQVTM and CDR2 is ANQGSEA. The CDR3 loop spans 13 amino acids. The DNA of the CDR3 is TGCAGCGTTCGGGGGGTTTCGGCCTACGAGCAGTACTTC. This gives the protein CSVRGVSAYEQYF.